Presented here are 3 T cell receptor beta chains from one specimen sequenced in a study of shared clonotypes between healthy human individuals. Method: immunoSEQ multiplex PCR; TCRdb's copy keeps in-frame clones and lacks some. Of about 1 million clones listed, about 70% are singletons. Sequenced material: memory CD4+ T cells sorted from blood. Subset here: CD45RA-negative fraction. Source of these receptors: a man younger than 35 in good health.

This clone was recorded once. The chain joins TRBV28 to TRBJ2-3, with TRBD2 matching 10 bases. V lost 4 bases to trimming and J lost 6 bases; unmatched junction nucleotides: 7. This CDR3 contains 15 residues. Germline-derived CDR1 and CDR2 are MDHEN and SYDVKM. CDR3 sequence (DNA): TGTGCCAGCAGTTCGCTTAGCGGGGGGAGGGATACGCAGTATTTT. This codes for CASSSLSGGRDTQYF. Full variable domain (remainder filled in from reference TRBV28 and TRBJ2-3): DVKVTQSSRYLVKRTGEKVFLECVQDMDHENMFWYRQDPGLGLRLIYFSYDVKMKEKGDIPEGYSVSREKKERFSLILESASTNQTSMYLCASSSLSGGRDTQYFGPGTRLTVL.

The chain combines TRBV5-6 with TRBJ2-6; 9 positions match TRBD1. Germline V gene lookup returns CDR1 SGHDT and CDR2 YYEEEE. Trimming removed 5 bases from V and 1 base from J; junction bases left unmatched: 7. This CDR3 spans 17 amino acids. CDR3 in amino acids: CASSSGTGRSGANVLTF. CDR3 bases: TGTGCCAGCAGTTCCGGGACAGGGAGGTCTGGGGCCAACGTCCTGACTTTC. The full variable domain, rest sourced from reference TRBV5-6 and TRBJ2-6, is DAGVTQSPTHLIKTRGQQVTLRCSPKSGHDTVSWYQQALGQGPQFIFQYYEEEERQRGNFPDRFSGHQFPNYSSELNVNALLLGDSALYLCASSSGTGRSGANVLTFGAGSRLTVL.

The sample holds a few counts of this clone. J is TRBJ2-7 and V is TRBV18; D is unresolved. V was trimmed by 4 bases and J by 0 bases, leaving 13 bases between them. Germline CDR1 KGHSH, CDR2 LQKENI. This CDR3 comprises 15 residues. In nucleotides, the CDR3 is TGTGCCAGCTCACAGATGGCAGCTAGCTCCTACGAGCAGTACTTC. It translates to CASSQMAASSYEQYF.